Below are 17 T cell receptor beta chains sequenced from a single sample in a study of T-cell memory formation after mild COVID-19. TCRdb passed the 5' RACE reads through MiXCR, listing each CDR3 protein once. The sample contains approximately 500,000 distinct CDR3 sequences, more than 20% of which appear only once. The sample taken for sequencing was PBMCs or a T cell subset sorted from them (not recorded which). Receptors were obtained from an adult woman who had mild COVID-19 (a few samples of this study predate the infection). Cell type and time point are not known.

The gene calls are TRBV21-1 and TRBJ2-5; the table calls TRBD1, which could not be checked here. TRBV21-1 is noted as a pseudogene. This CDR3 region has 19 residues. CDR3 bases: TGTGCCAGCAGCAAAGAGACGGAATTGGAACAGGCGCAAGGAGAGACCCAGTACTTC. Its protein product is CASSKETELEQAQGETQYF.

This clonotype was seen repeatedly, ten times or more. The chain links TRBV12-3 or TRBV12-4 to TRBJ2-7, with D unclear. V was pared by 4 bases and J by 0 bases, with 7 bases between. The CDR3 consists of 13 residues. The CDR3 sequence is CASSSESSYEQYF. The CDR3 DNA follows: TGTGCCAGCAGTTCGGAGAGCTCCTACGAGCAGTACTTC.

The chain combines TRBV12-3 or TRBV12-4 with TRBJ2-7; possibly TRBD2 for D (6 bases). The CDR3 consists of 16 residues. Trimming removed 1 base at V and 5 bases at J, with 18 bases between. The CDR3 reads CASSLVRSGQVNEQYF. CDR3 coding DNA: TGTGCCAGCAGTTTAGTACGGAGCGGGCAGGTCAACGAGCAGTACTTC.

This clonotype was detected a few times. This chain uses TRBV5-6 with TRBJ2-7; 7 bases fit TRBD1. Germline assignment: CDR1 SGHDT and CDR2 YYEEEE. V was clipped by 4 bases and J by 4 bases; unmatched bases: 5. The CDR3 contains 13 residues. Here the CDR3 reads CASSPGTEYEQYF. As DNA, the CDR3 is TGTGCCAGCAGCCCCGGGACAGAATACGAGCAGTACTTC.

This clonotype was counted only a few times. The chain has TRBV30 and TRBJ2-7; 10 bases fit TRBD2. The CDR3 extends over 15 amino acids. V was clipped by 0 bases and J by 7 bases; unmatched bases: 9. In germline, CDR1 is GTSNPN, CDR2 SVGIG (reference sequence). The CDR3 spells CAWSVRRAGGLEQYF. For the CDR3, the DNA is TGTGCCTGGAGTGTTAGGCGAGCGGGGGGGCTGGAGCAGTACTTC.

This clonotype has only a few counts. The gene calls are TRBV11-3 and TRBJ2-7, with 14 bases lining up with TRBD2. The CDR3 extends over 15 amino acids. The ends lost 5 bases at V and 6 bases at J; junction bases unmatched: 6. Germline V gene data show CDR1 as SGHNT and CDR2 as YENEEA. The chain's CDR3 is CASSQGLAGDGEQYF. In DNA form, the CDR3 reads TGTGCCAGCAGCCAGGGACTAGCGGGAGACGGCGAGCAGTACTTC.

CDR3 bases: TGTGCCAGCAGCTTGAAGGGACTAGCGGAGCAGTTCTTC. This gives the protein CASSLKGLAEQFF. V and J are TRBV7-9 and TRBJ2-1, with 10 positions matching TRBD2. J was trimmed by 10 bases and V by 3 bases; bases with no gene match: 3. In germline, CDR1 is SEHNR, CDR2 FQNEAQ (reference sequence). The CDR3 has 13 amino acids.

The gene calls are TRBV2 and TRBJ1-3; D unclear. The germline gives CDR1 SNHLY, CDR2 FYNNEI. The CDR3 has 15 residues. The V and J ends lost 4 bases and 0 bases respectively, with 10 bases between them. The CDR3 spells CASSVDASSGNTIYF. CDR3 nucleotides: TGTGCCAGCAGTGTGGATGCTTCCTCTGGAAACACCATATATTTT. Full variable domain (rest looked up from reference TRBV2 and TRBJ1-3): EPEVTQTPSHQVTQMGQEVILRCVPISNHLYFYWYRQILGQKVEFLVSFYNNEISEKSEIFDDQFSVERPDGSNFTLKIRSTKLEDSAMYFCASSVDASSGNTIYFGEGSWLTVV.

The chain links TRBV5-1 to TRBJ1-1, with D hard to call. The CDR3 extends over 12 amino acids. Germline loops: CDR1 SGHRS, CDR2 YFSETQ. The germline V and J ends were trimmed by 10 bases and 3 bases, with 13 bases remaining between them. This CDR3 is CASGRSDTEAFF. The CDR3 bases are TGCGCCTCTGGGAGGTCAGACACTGAAGCTTTCTTT.

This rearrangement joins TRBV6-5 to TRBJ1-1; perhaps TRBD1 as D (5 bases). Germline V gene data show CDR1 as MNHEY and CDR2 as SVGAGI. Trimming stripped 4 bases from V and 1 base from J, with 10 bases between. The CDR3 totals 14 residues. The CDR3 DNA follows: TGTGCCAGCAGTTTCCGGGACGAGAACACTGAAGCTTTCTTT. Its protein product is CASSFRDENTEAFF.

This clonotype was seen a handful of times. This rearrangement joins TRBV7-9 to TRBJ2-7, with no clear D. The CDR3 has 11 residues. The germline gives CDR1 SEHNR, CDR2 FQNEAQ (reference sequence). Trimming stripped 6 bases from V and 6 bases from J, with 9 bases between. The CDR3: CASRVLSEQYF. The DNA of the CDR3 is TGTGCCAGCAGAGTCCTATCCGAGCAGTACTTC.

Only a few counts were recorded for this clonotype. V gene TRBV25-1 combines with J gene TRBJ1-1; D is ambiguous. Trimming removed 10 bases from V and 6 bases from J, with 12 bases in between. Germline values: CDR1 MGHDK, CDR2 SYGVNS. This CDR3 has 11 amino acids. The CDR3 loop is CATSSRAEAFF. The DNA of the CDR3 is TGTGCCACCTCGTCAAGGGCTGAAGCTTTCTTT.

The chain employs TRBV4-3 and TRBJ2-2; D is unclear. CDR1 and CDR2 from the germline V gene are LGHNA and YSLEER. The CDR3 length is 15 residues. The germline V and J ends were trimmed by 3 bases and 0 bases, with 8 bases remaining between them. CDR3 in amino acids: CASSHTVTNTGELFF. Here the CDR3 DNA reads TGCGCCAGCAGCCACACGGTCACGAACACCGGGGAGCTGTTTTTT.

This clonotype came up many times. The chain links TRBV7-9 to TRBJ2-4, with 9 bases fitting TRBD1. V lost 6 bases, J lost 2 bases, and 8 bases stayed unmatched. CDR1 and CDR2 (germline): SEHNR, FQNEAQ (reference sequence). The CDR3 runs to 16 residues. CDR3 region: CASSLPGTGTKNIQYF. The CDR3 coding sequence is TGTGCCAGCAGTTTACCCGGGACAGGGACCAAAAACATTCAGTACTTC.

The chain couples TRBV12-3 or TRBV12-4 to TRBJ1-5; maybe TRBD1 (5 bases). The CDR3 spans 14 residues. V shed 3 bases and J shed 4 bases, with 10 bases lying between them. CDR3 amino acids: CASSLQGTNQPQHF. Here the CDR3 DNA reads TGTGCCAGCAGTTTGCAGGGTACGAATCAGCCCCAGCATTTT.

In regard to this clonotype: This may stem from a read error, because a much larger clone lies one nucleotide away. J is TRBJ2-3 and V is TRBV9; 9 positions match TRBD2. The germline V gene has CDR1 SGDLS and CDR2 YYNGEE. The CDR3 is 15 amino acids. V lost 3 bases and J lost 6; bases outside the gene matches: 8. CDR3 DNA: TGTGCCAGCAGCGGGAGCGGGGGGTCAGCGGATACGCAGTATTTT. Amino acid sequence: CASSGSGGSADTQYF.

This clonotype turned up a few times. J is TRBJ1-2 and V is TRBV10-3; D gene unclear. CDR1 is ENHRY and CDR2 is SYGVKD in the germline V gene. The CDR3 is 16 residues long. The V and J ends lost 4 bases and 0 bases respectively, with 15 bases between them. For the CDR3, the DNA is TGTGCCATCAGTGTACGACCCCTCAACGCTAACTATGGCTACACCTTC. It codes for CAISVRPLNANYGYTF.